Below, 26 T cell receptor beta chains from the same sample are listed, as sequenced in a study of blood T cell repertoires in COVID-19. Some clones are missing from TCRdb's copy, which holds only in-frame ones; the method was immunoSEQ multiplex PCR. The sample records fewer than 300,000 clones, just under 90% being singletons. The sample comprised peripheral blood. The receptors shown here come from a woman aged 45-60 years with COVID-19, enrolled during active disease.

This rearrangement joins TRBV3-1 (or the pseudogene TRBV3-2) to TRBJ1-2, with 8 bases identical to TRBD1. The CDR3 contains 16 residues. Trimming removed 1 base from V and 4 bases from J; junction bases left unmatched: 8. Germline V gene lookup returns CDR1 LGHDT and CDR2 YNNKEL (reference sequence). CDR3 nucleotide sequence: TGTGCCAGCAGCCAAGGCATCGGACAGGGCGGCTATGGCTACACCTTC. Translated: CASSQGIGQGGYGYTF.

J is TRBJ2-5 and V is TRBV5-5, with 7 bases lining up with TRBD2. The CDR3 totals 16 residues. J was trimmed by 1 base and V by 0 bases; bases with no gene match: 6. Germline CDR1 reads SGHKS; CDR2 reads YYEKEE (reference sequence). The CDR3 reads CASSLVPAGPQETQYF. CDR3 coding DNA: TGTGCCAGCAGCTTGGTTCCAGCGGGACCCCAAGAGACCCAGTACTTC. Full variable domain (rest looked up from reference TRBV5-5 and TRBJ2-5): DAGVTQSPTHLIKTRGQQVTLRCSPISGHKSVSWYQQVLGQGPQFIFQYYEKEERGRGNFPDRFSARQFPNYSSELNVNALLLGDSALYLCASSLVPAGPQETQYFGPGTRLLVL.

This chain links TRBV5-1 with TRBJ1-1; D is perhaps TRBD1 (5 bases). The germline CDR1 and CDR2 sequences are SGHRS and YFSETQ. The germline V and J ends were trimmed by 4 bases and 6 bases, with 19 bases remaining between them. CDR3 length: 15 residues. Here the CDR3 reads CASSGRQTPVAEAFF. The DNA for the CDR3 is TGCGCCAGCAGCGGAAGACAGACACCCGTGGCTGAAGCTTTCTTT. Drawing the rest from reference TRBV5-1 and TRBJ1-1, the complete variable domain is KAGVTQTPRYLIKTRGQQVTLSCSPISGHRSVSWYQQTPGQGLQFLFEYFSETQRNKGNFPGRFSGRQFSNSRSEMNVSTLELGDSALYLCASSGRQTPVAEAFFGQGTRLTVV.

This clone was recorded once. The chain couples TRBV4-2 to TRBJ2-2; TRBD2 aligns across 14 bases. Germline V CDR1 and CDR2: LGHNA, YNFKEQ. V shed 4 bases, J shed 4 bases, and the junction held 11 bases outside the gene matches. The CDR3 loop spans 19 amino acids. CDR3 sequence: CASSPNKGLAGEGTGELFF. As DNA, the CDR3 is TGTGCCAGCAGCCCTAATAAGGGACTAGCGGGAGAGGGCACCGGGGAGCTGTTTTTT.

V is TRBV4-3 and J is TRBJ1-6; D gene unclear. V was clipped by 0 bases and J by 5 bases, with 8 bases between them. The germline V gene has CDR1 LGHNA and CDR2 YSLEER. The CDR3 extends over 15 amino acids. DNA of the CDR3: TGCGCCAGCAGCCAAGAAGCGATCAATAATTCACCCCTCCACTTT. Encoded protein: CASSQEAINNSPLHF.

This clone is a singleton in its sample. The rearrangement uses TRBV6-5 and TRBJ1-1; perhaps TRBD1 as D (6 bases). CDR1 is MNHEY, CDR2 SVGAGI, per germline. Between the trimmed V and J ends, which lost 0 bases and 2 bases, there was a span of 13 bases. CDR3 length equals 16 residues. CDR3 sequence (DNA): TGTGCCAGCAGTTACTCGAAGACAGGAATAAACACTGAAGCTTTCTTT. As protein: CASSYSKTGINTEAFF.

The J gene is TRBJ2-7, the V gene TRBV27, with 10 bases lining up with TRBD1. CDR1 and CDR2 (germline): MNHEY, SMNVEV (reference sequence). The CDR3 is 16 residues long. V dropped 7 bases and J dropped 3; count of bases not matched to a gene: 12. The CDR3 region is CASMLSWTGGLYEQYF. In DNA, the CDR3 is TGTGCCAGCATGCTCTCCTGGACAGGGGGTCTCTACGAGCAGTACTTC.

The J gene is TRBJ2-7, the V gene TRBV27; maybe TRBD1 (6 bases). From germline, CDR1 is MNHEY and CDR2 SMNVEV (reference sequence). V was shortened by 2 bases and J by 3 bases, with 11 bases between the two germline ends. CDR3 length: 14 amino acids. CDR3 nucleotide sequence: TGTGCCAGCAGTTTAGCCAGGGGTGGCTACGAGCAGTACTTC. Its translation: CASSLARGGYEQYF.

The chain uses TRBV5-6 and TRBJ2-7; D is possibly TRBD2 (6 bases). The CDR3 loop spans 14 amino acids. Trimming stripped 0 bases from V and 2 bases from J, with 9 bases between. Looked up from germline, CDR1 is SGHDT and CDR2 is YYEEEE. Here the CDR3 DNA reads TGTGCCAGCAGCTTGGGCGGGACCGCCTACGAGCAGTACTTC. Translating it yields CASSLGGTAYEQYF.

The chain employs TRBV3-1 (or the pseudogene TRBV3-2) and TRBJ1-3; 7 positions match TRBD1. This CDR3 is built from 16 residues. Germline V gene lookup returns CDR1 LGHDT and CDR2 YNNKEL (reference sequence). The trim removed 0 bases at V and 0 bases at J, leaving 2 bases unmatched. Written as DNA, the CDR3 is TGTGCCAGCAGCCAAGAGACAGGGTACTCTGGAAACACCATATATTTT. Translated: CASSQETGYSGNTIYF.

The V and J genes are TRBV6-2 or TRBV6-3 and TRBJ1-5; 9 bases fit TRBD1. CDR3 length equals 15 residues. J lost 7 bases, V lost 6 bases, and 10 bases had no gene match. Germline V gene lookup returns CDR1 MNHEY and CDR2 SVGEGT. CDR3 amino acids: CASSPWTGAGQPQHF. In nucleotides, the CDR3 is TGTGCCAGCAGCCCATGGACAGGGGCTGGGCAGCCCCAGCATTTT.

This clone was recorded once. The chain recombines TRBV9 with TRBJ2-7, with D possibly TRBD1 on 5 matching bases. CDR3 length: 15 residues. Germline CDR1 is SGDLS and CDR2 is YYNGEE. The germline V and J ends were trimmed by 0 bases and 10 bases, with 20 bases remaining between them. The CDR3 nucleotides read TGTGCCAGCAGCGTAGATGACAGCACGCTACGAGAACAGTACTTC. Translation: CASSVDDSTLREQYF.

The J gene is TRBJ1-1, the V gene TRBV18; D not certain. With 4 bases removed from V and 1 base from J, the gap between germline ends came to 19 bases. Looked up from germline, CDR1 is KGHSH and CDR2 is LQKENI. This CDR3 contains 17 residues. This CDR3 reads CASSLTSAKTQNTEAFF. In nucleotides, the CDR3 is TGTGCCAGCTCACTAACCTCGGCAAAGACACAGAACACTGAAGCTTTCTTT. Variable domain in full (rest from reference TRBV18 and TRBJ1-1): NAGVMQNPRHLVRRRGQEARLRCSPMKGHSHVYWYRQLPEEGLKFMVYLQKENIIDESGMPKERFSAEFPKEGPSILRIQQVVRGDSAAYFCASSLTSAKTQNTEAFFGQGTRLTVV.

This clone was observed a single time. CDR3 region: CASSHLAGGQRETQYF. The CDR3 DNA follows: TGTGCCAGCAGCCACCTAGCGGGAGGCCAGAGAGAGACCCAGTACTTC. The chain is built from TRBV14 and TRBJ2-5; 11 positions match TRBD2. Looked up from germline, CDR1 is SGHDN and CDR2 is FVKESK. V lost 3 bases and J lost 4; bases outside the gene matches: 7. This CDR3 has 16 residues.

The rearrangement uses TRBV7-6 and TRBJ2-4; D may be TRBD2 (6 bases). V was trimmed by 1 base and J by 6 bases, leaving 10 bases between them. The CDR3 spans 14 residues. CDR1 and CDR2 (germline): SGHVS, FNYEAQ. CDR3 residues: CASSLVGGGNIQYF. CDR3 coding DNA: TGTGCCAGCAGCTTAGTCGGGGGAGGAAACATTCAGTACTTC.

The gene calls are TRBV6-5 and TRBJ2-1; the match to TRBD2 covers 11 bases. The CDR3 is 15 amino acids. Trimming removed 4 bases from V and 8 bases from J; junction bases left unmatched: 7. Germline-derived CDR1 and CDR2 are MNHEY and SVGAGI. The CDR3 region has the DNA TGTGCCAGCAGTTTAACTAGCGGGAGATCGGATGAGCAGTTCTTC. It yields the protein CASSLTSGRSDEQFF.

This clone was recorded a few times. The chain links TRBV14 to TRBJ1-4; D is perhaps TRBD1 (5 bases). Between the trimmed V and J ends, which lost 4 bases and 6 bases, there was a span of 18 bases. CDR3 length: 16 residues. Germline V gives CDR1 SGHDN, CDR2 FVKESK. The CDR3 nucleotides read TGTGCCAGCAGCCCGGGACCCGGAGGGGTCGATGAAAAACTGTTTTTT. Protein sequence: CASSPGPGGVDEKLFF.

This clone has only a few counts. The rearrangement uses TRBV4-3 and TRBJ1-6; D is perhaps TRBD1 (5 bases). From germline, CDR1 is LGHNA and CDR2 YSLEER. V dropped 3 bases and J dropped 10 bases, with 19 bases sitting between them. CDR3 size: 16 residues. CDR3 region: CASSQFWGSYGSPLHF. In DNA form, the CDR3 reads TGCGCCAGCAGCCAGTTCTGGGGCAGCTATGGCTCACCCCTCCACTTT.

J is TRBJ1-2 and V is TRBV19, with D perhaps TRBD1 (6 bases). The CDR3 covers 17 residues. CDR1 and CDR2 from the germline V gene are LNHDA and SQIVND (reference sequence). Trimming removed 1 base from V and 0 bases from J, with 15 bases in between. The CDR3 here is CASSIAGALLTNYGYTF. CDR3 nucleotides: TGTGCCAGTAGTATAGCAGGGGCCCTCCTAACTAACTATGGCTACACCTTC.

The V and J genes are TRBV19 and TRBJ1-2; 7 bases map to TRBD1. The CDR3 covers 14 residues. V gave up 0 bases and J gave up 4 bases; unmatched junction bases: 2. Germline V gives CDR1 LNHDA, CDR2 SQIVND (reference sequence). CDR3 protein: CASSIEGQSYGYTF. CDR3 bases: TGTGCCAGTAGTATAGAGGGACAGTCCTATGGCTACACCTTC.

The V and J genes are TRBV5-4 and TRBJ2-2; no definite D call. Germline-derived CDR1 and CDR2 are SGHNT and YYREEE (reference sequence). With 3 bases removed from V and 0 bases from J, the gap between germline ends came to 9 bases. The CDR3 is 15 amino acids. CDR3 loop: CASSSERSNTGELFF. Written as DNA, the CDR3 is TGTGCCAGCAGCTCGGAGCGTTCGAACACCGGGGAGCTGTTTTTT.

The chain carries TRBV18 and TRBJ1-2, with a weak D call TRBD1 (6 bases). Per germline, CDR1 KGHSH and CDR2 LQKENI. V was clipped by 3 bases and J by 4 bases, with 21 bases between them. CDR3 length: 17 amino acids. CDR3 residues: CASSPLEQGASSYGYTF. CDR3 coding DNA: TGTGCCAGCTCACCCCTCGAACAGGGAGCATCCTCCTATGGCTACACCTTC.

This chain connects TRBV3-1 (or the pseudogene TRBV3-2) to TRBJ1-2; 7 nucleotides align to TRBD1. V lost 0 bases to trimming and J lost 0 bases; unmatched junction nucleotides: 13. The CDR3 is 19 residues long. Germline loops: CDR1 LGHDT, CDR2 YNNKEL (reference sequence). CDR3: CASSQEQGSLLPPNYGYTF. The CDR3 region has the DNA TGTGCCAGCAGCCAAGAACAGGGGTCCCTTCTTCCTCCTAACTATGGCTACACCTTC.

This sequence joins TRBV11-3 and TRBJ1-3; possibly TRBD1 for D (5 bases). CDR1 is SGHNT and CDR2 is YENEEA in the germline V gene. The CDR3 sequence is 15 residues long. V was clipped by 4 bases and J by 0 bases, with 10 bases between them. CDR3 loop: CASSSDKLSGNTIYF. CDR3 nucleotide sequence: TGTGCCAGCAGCTCGGACAAACTCTCTGGAAACACCATATATTTT.

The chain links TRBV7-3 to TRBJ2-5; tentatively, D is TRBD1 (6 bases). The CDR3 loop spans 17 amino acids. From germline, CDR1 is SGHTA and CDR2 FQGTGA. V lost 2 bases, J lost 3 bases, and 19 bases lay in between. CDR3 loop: CASSLDLTGYCEETQYF. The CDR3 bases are TGTGCCAGCAGCTTAGATCTTACAGGGTATTGCGAAGAGACCCAGTACTTC.

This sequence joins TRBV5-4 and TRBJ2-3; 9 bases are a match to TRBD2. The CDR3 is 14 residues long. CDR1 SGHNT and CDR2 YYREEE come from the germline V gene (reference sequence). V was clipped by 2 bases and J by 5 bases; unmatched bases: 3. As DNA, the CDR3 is TGTGCCAGCAGCTTTAGCGGGAGCCGAGATACGCAGTATTTT. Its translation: CASSFSGSRDTQYF.